The TCR beta chain described here comes from a study of naive and memory T cell subsets. Overall study findings and caveats: Over 90% of naive TCR sequences appeared only once after error correction, unlike memory subsets. In CD4 and CD8 cells, diversity dropped from naive through EMRA. A few larger clonotypes appeared in naive repertoires, especially CD8, possibly memory cells re-expressing CD45RA.

CDR3 size: 13 residues. V lost 5 bases and J 7 bases, leaving 15 bases between the germline ends. This clonotype was seen repeatedly, ten times or more. Its antigen is unidentified. Two oligonucleotides, mixed equimolar, formed the beta constant-region primer covering TRBC1 and TRBC2. Four rounds of PCR amplified the ligated cDNA using nested alpha and beta constant-region primers plus SP2. A 12-nucleotide UMI and the SP2 primer were added to the cDNA 3' end by oligonucleotide ligation. MiXCR, run by TCRdb on the UMI-ligation and nested PCR reads, gives a single entry per CDR3 protein. The sample includes roughly 97,000 distinct CDR3 sequences, more than 12% of them seen just once. After CD4 positive bead selection, the CD4-negative fraction gave CD8 T cells.

V and J are TRBV12-3 or TRBV12-4 and TRBJ2-7; no reliable D call. The receptor was derived from a human donor in good health. The specimen was naive CD8+ T cells from blood. The CDR3 sequence is CASSTPSFWEQYF. The CDR3 DNA is TGTGCCAGCAGTACGCCCTCCTTCTGGGAGCAGTACTTC.